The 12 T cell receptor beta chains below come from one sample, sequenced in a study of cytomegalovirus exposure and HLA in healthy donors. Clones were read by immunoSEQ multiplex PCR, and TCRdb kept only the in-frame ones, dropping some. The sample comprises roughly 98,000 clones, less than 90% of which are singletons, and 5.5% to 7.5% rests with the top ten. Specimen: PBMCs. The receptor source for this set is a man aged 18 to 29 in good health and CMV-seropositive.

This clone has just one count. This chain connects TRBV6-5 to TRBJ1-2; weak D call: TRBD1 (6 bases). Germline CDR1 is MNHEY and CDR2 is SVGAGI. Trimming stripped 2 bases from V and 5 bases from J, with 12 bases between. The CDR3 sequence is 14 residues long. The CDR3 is CASSYRQGRYGYTF. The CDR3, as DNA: TGTGCCAGCAGTTACCGGCAGGGGCGGTATGGCTACACCTTC.

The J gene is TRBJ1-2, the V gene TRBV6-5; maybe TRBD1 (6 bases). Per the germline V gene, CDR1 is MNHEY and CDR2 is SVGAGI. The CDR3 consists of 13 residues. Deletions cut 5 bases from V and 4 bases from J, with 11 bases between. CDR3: CASSKTGFYGYTF. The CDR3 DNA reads TGTGCCAGCAGTAAGACAGGTTTCTATGGCTACACCTTC.

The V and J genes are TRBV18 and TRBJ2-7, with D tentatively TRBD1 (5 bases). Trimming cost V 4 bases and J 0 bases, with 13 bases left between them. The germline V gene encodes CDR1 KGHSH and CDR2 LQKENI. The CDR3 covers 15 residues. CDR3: CASSRDRSSSYEQYF. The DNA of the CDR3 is TGTGCCAGCTCACGCGACAGATCTAGCTCCTACGAGCAGTACTTC.

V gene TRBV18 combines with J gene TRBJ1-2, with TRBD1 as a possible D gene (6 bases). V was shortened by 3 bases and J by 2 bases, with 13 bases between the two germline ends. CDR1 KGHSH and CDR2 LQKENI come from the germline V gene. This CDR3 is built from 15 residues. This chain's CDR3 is CASSPPGQLNYGYTF. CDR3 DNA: TGTGCCAGCTCACCGCCTGGACAGTTAAACTATGGCTACACCTTC.

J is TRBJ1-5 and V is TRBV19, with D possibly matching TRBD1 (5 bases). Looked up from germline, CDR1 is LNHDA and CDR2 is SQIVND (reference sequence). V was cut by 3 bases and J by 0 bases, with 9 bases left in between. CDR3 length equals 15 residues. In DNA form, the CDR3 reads TGTGCCAGTAGTATTGGGGCAGATAGCAATCAGCCCCAGCATTTT. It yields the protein CASSIGADSNQPQHF.

CDR3 coding DNA: TGTGCCAGTCAAGAGTCGGGGTTCGGCGGCTATGGCTACACCTTC. It codes for CASQESGFGGYGYTF. The rearrangement uses TRBV19 and TRBJ1-2; unclear D gene. The CDR3 is 15 residues long. Germline CDR1 and CDR2: LNHDA and SQIVND (reference sequence). V lost 8 bases to trimming and J lost 4 bases, with 20 bases between them.

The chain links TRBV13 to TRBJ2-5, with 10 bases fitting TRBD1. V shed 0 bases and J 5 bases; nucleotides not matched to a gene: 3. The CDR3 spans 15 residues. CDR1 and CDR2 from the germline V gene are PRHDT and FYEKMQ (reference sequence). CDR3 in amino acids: CASSLGDRGSETQYF. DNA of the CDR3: TGTGCCAGCAGCTTAGGGGACAGGGGGTCGGAGACCCAGTACTTC.

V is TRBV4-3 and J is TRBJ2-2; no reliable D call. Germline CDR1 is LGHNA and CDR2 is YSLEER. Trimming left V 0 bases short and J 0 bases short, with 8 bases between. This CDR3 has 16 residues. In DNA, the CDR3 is TGCGCCAGCAGCCAAGATCGCGGTACGAACACCGGGGAGCTGTTTTTT. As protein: CASSQDRGTNTGELFF.

CDR3 sequence: CASSQGRGLNGYTF. The DNA of the CDR3 is TGTGCCAGCAGTCAGGGGCGGGGGTTGAATGGCTACACCTTC. The chain joins TRBV6-1 to TRBJ1-2; tentative D call: TRBD1 (6 bases). Germline values: CDR1 MNHNS, CDR2 SASEGT. V lost 5 bases, J lost 6 bases, and 16 bases lay in between. CDR3 size: 14 residues.

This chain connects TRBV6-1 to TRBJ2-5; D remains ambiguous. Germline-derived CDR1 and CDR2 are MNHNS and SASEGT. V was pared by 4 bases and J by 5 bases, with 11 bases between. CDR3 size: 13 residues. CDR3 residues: CASSVRQRETQYF. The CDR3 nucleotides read TGTGCCAGCAGTGTCCGACAACGGGAGACCCAGTACTTC.

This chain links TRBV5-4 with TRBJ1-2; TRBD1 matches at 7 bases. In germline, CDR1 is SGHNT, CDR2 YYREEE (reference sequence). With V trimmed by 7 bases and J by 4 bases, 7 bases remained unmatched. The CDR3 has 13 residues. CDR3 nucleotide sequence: TGTGCCAGCGGGACAGACCTACGCTATGGCTACACCTTC. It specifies CASGTDLRYGYTF.

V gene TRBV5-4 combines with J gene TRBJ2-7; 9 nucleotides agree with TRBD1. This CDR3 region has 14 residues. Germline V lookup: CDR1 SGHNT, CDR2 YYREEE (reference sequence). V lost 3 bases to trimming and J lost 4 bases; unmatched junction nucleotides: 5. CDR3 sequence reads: CASSWDRETYEQYF. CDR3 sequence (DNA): TGTGCCAGCAGCTGGGACAGGGAAACTTACGAGCAGTACTTC. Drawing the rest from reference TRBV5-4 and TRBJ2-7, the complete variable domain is ETGVTQSPTHLIKTRGQQVTLRCSSQSGHNTVSWYQQALGQGPQFIFQYYREEENGRGNFPPRFSGLQFPNYSSELNVNALELDDSALYLCASSWDRETYEQYFGPGTRLTVT.